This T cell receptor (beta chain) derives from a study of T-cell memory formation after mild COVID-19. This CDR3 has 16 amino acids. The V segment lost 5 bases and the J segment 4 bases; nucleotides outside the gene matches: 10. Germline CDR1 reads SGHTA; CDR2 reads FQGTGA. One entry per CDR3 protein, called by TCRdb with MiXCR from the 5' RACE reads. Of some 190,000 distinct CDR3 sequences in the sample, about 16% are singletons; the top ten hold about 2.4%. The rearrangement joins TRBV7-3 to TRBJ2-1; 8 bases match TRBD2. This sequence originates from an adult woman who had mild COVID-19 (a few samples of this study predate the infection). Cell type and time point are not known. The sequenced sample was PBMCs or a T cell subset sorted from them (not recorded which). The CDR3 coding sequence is TGTGCCAGCAGCCCCCGGGAGGGGGGCGCATACAATGAGCAGTTCTTC. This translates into CASSPREGGAYNEQFF.